This T cell receptor (beta chain) emerged from a study of vaccination and CD4 T cells after COVID-19. About the study: Post-vaccination samples were procured at a median of roughly 76 days following dose two (range 14 to 241). SARS-CoV-2, HCoV-NL63, HCoV-OC43 and HCoV-229E supplied the overlapping spike peptides used to stimulate cells. Findings and limits, study-wide: Among convalescent patients, a median about 86% of reactive clones emerged only after vaccination.

Treatment: approximately 9-day PBMC culture with coronavirus spike peptide pools or control peptides (ViraFEST assay). An Oncomine TCR Beta short-read assay was used to sequence the DNA from cultured CD4+ T cells. Using the QIAamp micro DNA kit, genomic DNA was extracted from the CD4+ T cells that had been cultured. One entry per CDR3 protein, called by TCRdb with MiXCR from the PCR reads. The table shows around 20,000 distinct CDR3 sequences, with 67% occurring only once. Points on this clonotype: Its specificity is unknown.

The germline gives CDR1 SGHTA, CDR2 FQGNSA. The CDR3 contains 15 residues. Trimming took off 8 bases at V and 0 bases at J, with 14 bases between the two ends. This receptor was taken from a human donor who had recovered from COVID-19. This chain connects TRBV7-2 to TRBJ1-5; D is unclear. Input material: CD4+ T cells from blood, cultured in vitro. CDR3 sequence (DNA): TGTGCCAGCGGCACCTCGCTATATAGCAATCAGCCCCAGCATTTT. This translates into CASGTSLYSNQPQHF.